Each of the 10 T cell receptor beta chains below was sequenced from the same sample in a study of Ad26.COV2.S vaccination and SARS-CoV-2 variants. Sample treatment: some 19 received Ad26.COV2.S at low or high dose, single or two shots; roughly five received placebo; per-sample allocation not given. The study sampled participants on day 63 after the first vaccine or placebo injection. Profiling relied on immunoSEQ multiplex PCR, and the TCRdb table lists in-frame clones only, not all of them. The sample lists roughly 680,000 clones; roughly 90% were seen once. The input for sequencing was peripheral blood, taken in a trial of Ad26.COV2.S vaccine versus placebo. These receptors all come from a person between 18 and 65 years old who received the Ad26.COV2.S COVID-19 vaccine or a placebo.

J is TRBJ1-3 and V is TRBV18; D is ambiguous. V was clipped by 3 bases and J by 0 bases, with 12 bases between them. The CDR3 has 16 amino acids. Germline V gene data show CDR1 as KGHSH and CDR2 as LQKENI. The CDR3 region has the DNA TGTGCCAGCTCACCTATCTCTGAACCCTCTGGAAACACCATATATTTT. Its translation is CASSPISEPSGNTIYF.

The gene calls are TRBV7-9 and TRBJ1-2; no clear D gene. V lost 5 bases, J lost 8 bases, and 12 bases lay in between. CDR3 length: 12 amino acids. The germline V gene has CDR1 SEHNR and CDR2 FQNEAQ (reference sequence). The DNA for the CDR3 is TGTGCCAGCAGCCGATCGCTGGAGGGCTACACCTTC. It yields the protein CASSRSLEGYTF. Full variable domain (missing parts from reference TRBV7-9 and TRBJ1-2): DTGVSQNPRHKITKRGQNVTFRCDPISEHNRLYWYRQTLGQGPEFLTYFQNEAQLEKSRLLSDRFSAERPKGSFSTLEIQRTEQGDSAMYLCASSRSLEGYTFGSGTRLTVV.

V is TRBV5-6 and J is TRBJ2-1; D ambiguous. The CDR3 contains 14 residues. Germline V CDR1 and CDR2: SGHDT, YYEEEE. V gave up 0 bases and J gave up 4 bases, with 8 bases separating them. The CDR3 protein is CASSLASHYNEQFF. The CDR3 DNA reads TGTGCCAGCAGCTTGGCCTCTCATTACAATGAGCAGTTCTTC.

The chain has TRBV7-8 and TRBJ1-1; D not certain. Trimming took off 6 bases at V and 1 base at J, with 9 bases between the two ends. The CDR3 has 13 amino acids. In germline, CDR1 is SGHVS, CDR2 FQNEAQ. CDR3 in amino acids: CASSRKANTEAFF. CDR3 sequence (DNA): TGTGCCAGCAGTCGGAAAGCGAACACTGAAGCTTTCTTT.

As to this clone: Different DNA sequences within this sample yield the same CDR3. The V gene is TRBV18, the J gene TRBJ1-2; D remains ambiguous. The V and J ends lost 2 bases and 1 base respectively, with 8 bases between them. Germline V lookup: CDR1 KGHSH, CDR2 LQKENI. This CDR3 comprises 14 residues. The CDR3 spells CASSPGGGNYGYTF. The CDR3 DNA reads TGTGCCAGCTCACCAGGTGGCGGTAACTATGGCTACACCTTC.

This chain links TRBV3-1 (or the pseudogene TRBV3-2) with TRBJ1-6; D possibly corresponds to TRBD1 (6 bases). Germline V gene lookup returns CDR1 LGHDT and CDR2 YNNKEL (reference sequence). The CDR3 extends over 17 amino acids. Trimming removed 1 base from V and 7 bases from J, with 17 bases in between. CDR3 loop: CASSQGPKGGVNSPLHF. As DNA, the CDR3 is TGTGCCAGCAGCCAAGGGCCAAAGGGGGGAGTAAATTCACCCCTCCACTTT.

The table lists this clone with a few counts. The chain couples TRBV16 to TRBJ1-5; perhaps TRBD1 as D (5 bases). Germline CDR1 KGHSY, CDR2 FQNENV. The CDR3 is 16 residues long. V was shortened by 3 bases and J by 0 bases, with 12 bases between the two germline ends. The CDR3 coding sequence is TGTGCCAGCAGCCATAGCAGGGTGTATAGCAATCAGCCCCAGCATTTT. Its translation: CASSHSRVYSNQPQHF.

The rearrangement joins TRBV11-1 to TRBJ2-6, with a weak D call TRBD1 (6 bases). CDR1 and CDR2 (germline): SGHAT, FQDESV (reference sequence). V was pared by 4 bases and J by 0 bases, with 7 bases between. The CDR3 contains 15 residues. CDR3 sequence reads: CASSSTGSGANVLTF. CDR3 in DNA: TGTGCCAGCAGCTCGACAGGCTCTGGGGCCAACGTCCTGACTTTC.

The V and J genes are TRBV3-1 (or the pseudogene TRBV3-2) and TRBJ1-1; no clear D gene. Germline V CDR1 and CDR2: LGHDT, YNNKEL (reference sequence). The V and J ends lost 1 base and 1 base respectively, with 13 bases between them. There are 16 residues in the CDR3. CDR3 loop: CASSQVGLEWNTEAFF. DNA of the CDR3: TGTGCCAGCAGCCAAGTGGGTCTCGAGTGGAACACTGAAGCTTTCTTT.

The chain is built from TRBV7-6 and TRBJ2-3, with TRBD1 matching over 8 bases. CDR1 SGHVS and CDR2 FNYEAQ come from the germline V gene. The J segment lost 6 bases and the V segment lost 11 bases, leaving 16 bases of the junction unmatched. The CDR3 has 15 residues. The CDR3 DNA reads as TGTGCCTGCACCCCTTTTGGACAGGGCGGGGATACGCAGTATTTT. This codes for CACTPFGQGGDTQYF.